One sample yielded the 21 T cell receptor beta chains listed below, sequenced in a study of CD8+ T cells in alopecia areata. Described treatment: oral pan-JAK inhibitor, 5-10 mg twice daily. RNA extraction was followed by reverse transcription into cDNA, which acted as the sequencing template. Measured with immunoSEQ multiplex PCR; TCRdb has only the in-frame clones, and not every one. The sample yields some 170,000 clones, roughly 60% seen once. Source: CD4+ T cells sorted from blood, taken at roughly week 58, from a patient treated with tofacitinib. These receptors came from a human donor with alopecia areata.

The V call is TRBV27, the J call TRBJ1-6; 7 nucleotides match TRBD1. The CDR3 spans 16 residues. Trimming removed 5 bases from V and 3 bases from J; junction bases left unmatched: 7. Germline V lookup: CDR1 MNHEY, CDR2 SMNVEV (reference sequence). In DNA, the CDR3 is TGTGCCAGCAGTCCTTCGACAGGGCGCTATAATTCACCCCTCCACTTT. Translated, it gives CASSPSTGRYNSPLHF.

The genes are TRBV7-2 and TRBJ2-2, with D perhaps assigned TRBD1 or TRBD2 (6 bases each). Germline assignment: CDR1 SGHTA and CDR2 FQGNSA. Trimming took 5 bases from V and 0 from J, leaving 10 bases between them. The CDR3 runs to 15 residues. The CDR3 DNA sequence: TGTGCCAGCAGCCCCGGGGGCTCGAACACCGGGGAGCTGTTTTTT. Amino acid sequence: CASSPGGSNTGELFF.

The V and J genes are TRBV2 and TRBJ2-7; D is ambiguous. The germline V gene has CDR1 SNHLY and CDR2 FYNNEI. V was pared by 2 bases and J by 7 bases, with 6 bases between. This CDR3 contains 11 residues. The CDR3 nucleotides are TGTGCCAGCAGTGAATTGAGGGAGCAGTACTTC. It specifies CASSELREQYF.

This clone showed up just a few times. V and J are TRBV4-1 and TRBJ1-2; D is possibly TRBD1 (6 bases). Germline V lookup: CDR1 MGHRA, CDR2 YSYEKL. V lost 1 base, J lost 8 bases, and 14 bases lay in between. The CDR3 is made up of 14 amino acids. The CDR3 region is CASSQGLRQEGYTF. The CDR3 DNA reads TGCGCCAGCAGCCAAGGTTTAAGACAGGAGGGCTACACCTTC.

This clone was counted a single time. The V gene is TRBV5-1, the J gene TRBJ2-2; D unresolved. The CDR3 loop spans 14 amino acids. V lost 7 bases and J 1 base, leaving 11 bases between the germline ends. Germline V lookup: CDR1 SGHRS, CDR2 YFSETQ. CDR3 sequence (DNA): TGCGCCAGCTTTCCTGGGCAGAACACCGGGGAGCTGTTTTTT. Translation gives CASFPGQNTGELFF.

The DNA for the CDR3 is TGTGCCAGCTCACCATTGTCCCGGGACACAAGTATTGAAGCTTTCTTT. Translating it yields CASSPLSRDTSIEAFF. The chain uses TRBV18 and TRBJ1-1, with D maybe TRBD1 (6 bases). This CDR3 has 16 amino acids. Trimming removed 2 bases from V and 7 bases from J, with 20 bases in between. Germline V gene lookup returns CDR1 KGHSH and CDR2 LQKENI.

The rearrangement links TRBV14 to TRBJ1-3; D is uncertain. With 3 bases removed from V and 7 bases from J, the gap between germline ends came to 10 bases. Germline CDR1 is SGHDN and CDR2 is FVKESK. The CDR3 covers 13 residues. The CDR3 DNA follows: TGTGCCAGCAGCCACCATACCTTGAACACCATATATTTT. Amino acids: CASSHHTLNTIYF.

V gene TRBV10-3 combines with J gene TRBJ1-5; tentatively, D is TRBD1 (5 bases). Trimming removed 0 bases at V and 7 bases at J, with 10 bases between. This CDR3 has 14 amino acids. Germline assignment: CDR1 ENHRY and CDR2 SYGVKD. Here the CDR3 reads CAISESGGKQPQHF. The CDR3 nucleotides read TGTGCCATCAGTGAGTCGGGGGGAAAGCAGCCCCAGCATTTT.

The chain combines TRBV30 with TRBJ2-1; possibly TRBD2 for D (5 bases). V was pared by 2 bases and J by 7 bases, with 21 bases between. The CDR3 spans 16 residues. Germline V gene lookup returns CDR1 GTSNPN and CDR2 SVGIG (reference sequence). The CDR3 loop is CAWSRRRAPRGNEQFF. The DNA of the CDR3 is TGTGCCTGGAGTCGACGGCGGGCGCCCCGGGGAAATGAGCAGTTCTTC. Full variable domain (missing parts from reference TRBV30 and TRBJ2-1): SQTIHQWPATLVQPVGSPLSLECTVEGTSNPNLYWYRQAAGRGLQLLFYSVGIGQISSEVPQNLSASRPQDRQFILSSKKLLLSDSGFYLCAWSRRRAPRGNEQFFGPGTRLTVL.

This clone turned up a few times. The chain couples TRBV5-1 to TRBJ2-3; 10 bases match TRBD1. This CDR3 has 15 amino acids. Trimming at V came to 5 bases and at J to 6 bases, leaving 9 bases not matched to a gene. Germline V gene data show CDR1 as SGHRS and CDR2 as YFSETQ. CDR3 sequence: CASSTGTGAQDTQYF. Here the CDR3 DNA reads TGCGCCAGCAGTACCGGGACAGGGGCTCAGGATACGCAGTATTTT. Full variable domain (remainder filled in from reference TRBV5-1 and TRBJ2-3): KAGVTQTPRYLIKTRGQQVTLSCSPISGHRSVSWYQQTPGQGLQFLFEYFSETQRNKGNFPGRFSGRQFSNSRSEMNVSTLELGDSALYLCASSTGTGAQDTQYFGPGTRLTVL.

In its sample, this clone was seen many times. The chain is built from TRBV9 and TRBJ2-2; possibly TRBD1 for D (5 bases). V lost 2 bases, J lost 6 bases, and 11 bases lay in between. CDR1 and CDR2 (germline): SGDLS, YYNGEE. The CDR3 covers 14 residues. The CDR3 region is CASSVSGYAGELFF. In DNA, the CDR3 is TGTGCCAGCAGCGTTTCAGGGTATGCCGGGGAGCTGTTTTTT.

The chain is built from TRBV5-1 and TRBJ1-1; D gene uncertain. The CDR3 extends over 17 amino acids. Per germline, CDR1 SGHRS and CDR2 YFSETQ. Trimming pared 3 bases from V and 1 base from J, leaving 19 bases between. CDR3 amino acids: CASSSPTGGRKNTEAFF. CDR3 coding DNA: TGCGCCAGCAGCTCACCGACGGGCGGACGGAAGAACACTGAAGCTTTCTTT.

This clone was counted between two and nine times. The V call is TRBV1, the J call TRBJ2-3; the table's D call of TRBD2 was not tested on the DNA. TRBV1 represents a pseudogene. The CDR3 contains 16 residues. The CDR3 protein is CTSSQVPGEGTDTQYF. CDR3 coding DNA: TGCACCAGCAGCCAAGTCCCCGGAGAGGGCACAGATACGCAGTATTTT.

The rearrangement joins TRBV7-2 to TRBJ1-2; D gene ambiguous. CDR3 length: 15 amino acids. V lost 4 bases, J lost 4 bases, and 16 bases lay in between. Germline assignment: CDR1 SGHTA and CDR2 FQGNSA. This CDR3 reads CASSSDGSGAYGYTF. The DNA of the CDR3 is TGTGCCAGCAGCTCGGACGGTTCCGGAGCCTATGGCTACACCTTC.

CDR3 residues: CASSYPAGVNTGELFF. The CDR3 DNA reads TGTGCCAGCAGCTACCCAGCGGGGGTGAACACCGGGGAGCTGTTTTTT. The chain is built from TRBV7-9 and TRBJ2-2; the match to TRBD2 covers 8 bases. In germline, CDR1 is SEHNR, CDR2 FQNEAQ (reference sequence). V was pared by 4 bases and J by 1 base, with 5 bases of the junction left unmatched. CDR3 length equals 16 residues.

About this clone: Mismatch with germline at one junction end may stem from a read error. The CDR3 sequence: CSIERGQGPPSDYF. The CDR3 DNA is TGCAGCATTGAAAGGGGGCAGGGTCCCCCTTCGGATTATTTT. This sequence joins TRBV29-1 and TRBJ2-3; 7 bases agree with TRBD1. This CDR3 spans 14 amino acids. Germline CDR1 reads SQVTM; CDR2 reads ANQGSEA.

This clone was counted only a few times. The chain joins TRBV27 to TRBJ1-1; 7 bases line up with TRBD1. V lost 5 bases and J lost 0; bases outside the gene matches: 6. CDR1 is MNHEY and CDR2 is SMNVEV in the germline V gene (reference sequence). The CDR3 length is 15 residues. The CDR3 nucleotides are TGTGCCAGCAGTCCGACAGGGAACATGAACACTGAAGCTTTCTTT. Its protein product is CASSPTGNMNTEAFF.

The table lists this clone with a few counts. The J gene is TRBJ2-3, the V gene TRBV6-5, with D hard to call. The length of the CDR3 is 12 residues. CDR1 and CDR2 from the germline V gene are MNHEY and SVGAGI. V was trimmed by 4 bases and J by 5 bases, leaving 7 bases between them. CDR3 sequence reads: CASSSPGDTQYF. The CDR3 region has the DNA TGTGCCAGCAGTTCTCCGGGAGATACGCAGTATTTT.

V usage is TRBV29-1 and J usage is TRBJ1-2; TRBD1 is a possible D gene (6 bases). V gave up 4 bases and J gave up 0 bases, with 9 bases separating them. This CDR3 spans 13 amino acids. The germline CDR1 and CDR2 sequences are SQVTM and ANQGSEA. CDR3 in amino acids: CSVGTDTNYGYTF. The CDR3 DNA reads as TGCAGCGTTGGGACAGACACTAACTATGGCTACACCTTC. Variable domain in full (rest from reference TRBV29-1 and TRBJ1-2): SAVISQKPSRDICQRGTSLTIQCQVDSQVTMMFWYRQQPGQSLTLIATANQGSEATYESGFVIDKFPISRPNLTFSTLTVSNMSPEDSSIYLCSVGTDTNYGYTFGSGTRLTVV.

CDR3 sequence (DNA): TGTGCCAGCTCTCTTAAGACAGGGAGCCTCACTGAAGCTTTCTTT. The encoded protein is CASSLKTGSLTEAFF. V and J are TRBV18 and TRBJ1-1; 7 bases align to TRBD1. This CDR3 spans 15 amino acids. Trimming at V came to 6 bases and at J to 4 bases, leaving 11 bases not matched to a gene. Per the germline V gene, CDR1 is KGHSH and CDR2 is LQKENI.

Details on this clone: The same CDR3 also results from other DNA sequences found in this sample. The chain joins TRBV7-9 to TRBJ2-5; weak D call: TRBD2 (6 bases). The germline V gene encodes CDR1 SEHNR and CDR2 FQNEAQ (reference sequence). The CDR3 loop spans 15 amino acids. V lost 0 bases and J lost 1, with 9 bases in between. The CDR3 reads CASSLAGGRQETQYF. For the CDR3, the DNA is TGTGCCAGCAGCTTAGCGGGGGGACGCCAAGAGACCCAGTACTTC.